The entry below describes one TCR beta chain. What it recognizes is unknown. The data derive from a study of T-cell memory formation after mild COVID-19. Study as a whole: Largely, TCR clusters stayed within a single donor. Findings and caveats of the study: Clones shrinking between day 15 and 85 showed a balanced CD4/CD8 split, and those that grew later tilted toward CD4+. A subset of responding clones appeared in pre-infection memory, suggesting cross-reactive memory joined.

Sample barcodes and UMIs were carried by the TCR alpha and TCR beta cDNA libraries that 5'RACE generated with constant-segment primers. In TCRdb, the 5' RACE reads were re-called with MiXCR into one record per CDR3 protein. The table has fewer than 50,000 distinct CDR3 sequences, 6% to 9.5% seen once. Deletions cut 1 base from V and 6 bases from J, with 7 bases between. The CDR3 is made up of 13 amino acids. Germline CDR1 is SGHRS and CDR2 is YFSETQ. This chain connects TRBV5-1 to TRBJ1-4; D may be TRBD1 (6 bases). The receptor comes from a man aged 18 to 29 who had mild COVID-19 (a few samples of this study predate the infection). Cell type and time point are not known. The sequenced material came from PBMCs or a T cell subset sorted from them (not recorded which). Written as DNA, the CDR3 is TGCGCCAGCAGCTTGAACAGGGATGAAAAACTGTTTTTT. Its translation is CASSLNRDEKLFF.